This T cell receptor (beta chain) was recorded in a study of T cell responses to AZD1222 COVID-19 vaccine. This clone was found once. The CDR3 totals 14 residues. V lost 3 bases and J lost 1, with 8 bases in between. Germline CDR1 and CDR2: SGHTA and FQGNSA. Profiling relied on immunoSEQ multiplex PCR, and the TCRdb table lists in-frame clones only, not all of them. The data show more than 60,000 clones, with 80% to 90% seen just once and more than 15% held by the top ten. This TCR was sampled from an adult who received the AZD1222 COVID-19 vaccine. This material consisted of peripheral blood, taken 28 days after the second AZD1222 dose. This chain uses TRBV7-2 with TRBJ2-3; no firm D call. The CDR3 here is CASSFSRRTDTQYF. DNA of the CDR3: TGTGCCAGCAGCTTTAGTAGACGCACAGATACGCAGTATTTT. Together with reference TRBV7-2 and TRBJ2-3, the CDR3 gives the full variable domain: GAGVSQSPSNKVTEKGKDVELRCDPISGHTALYWYRQSLGQGLEFLIYFQGNSAPDKSGLPSDRFSAERTGGSVSTLTIQRTQQEDSAVYLCASSFSRRTDTQYFGPGTRLTVL.